The sequence of this T cell receptor (beta chain) was determined in a study of cytomegalovirus exposure and HLA in healthy donors. V was trimmed by 4 bases and J by 3 bases, leaving 22 bases between them. The CDR3 has 16 residues. Germline CDR1 and CDR2: SQVTM and ANQGSEA. PCR employed 60 Vbeta and 13 Jbeta primers. Clones were sequenced by immunoSEQ multiplex PCR, and TCRdb holds only the in-frame ones, with some missing. The sample shows around 130,000 clones, roughly 77% of them seen only once. The chain carries TRBV29-1 and TRBJ2-7; a possible D gene is TRBD2 (6 bases). Sample: PBMCs. The sequence derives from a woman in her twenties or thirties in good health and CMV-seronegative. The CDR3, as DNA: TGCAGCGTTGTTCGAGGAGGGTACGGGAGTCTCTACGAGCAGTACTTC. Protein sequence: CSVVRGGYGSLYEQYF.